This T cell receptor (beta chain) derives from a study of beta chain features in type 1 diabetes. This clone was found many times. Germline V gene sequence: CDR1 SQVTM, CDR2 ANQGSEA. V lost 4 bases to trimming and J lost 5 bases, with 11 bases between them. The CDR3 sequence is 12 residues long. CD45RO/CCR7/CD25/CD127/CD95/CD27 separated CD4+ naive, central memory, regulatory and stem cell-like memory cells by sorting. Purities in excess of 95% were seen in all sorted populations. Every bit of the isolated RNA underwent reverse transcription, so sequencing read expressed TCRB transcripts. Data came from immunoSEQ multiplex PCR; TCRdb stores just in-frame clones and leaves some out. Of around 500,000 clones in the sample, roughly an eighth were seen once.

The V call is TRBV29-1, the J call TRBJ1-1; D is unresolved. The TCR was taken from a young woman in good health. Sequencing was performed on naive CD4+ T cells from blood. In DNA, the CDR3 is TGCAGCGTTGGTGGATGGGAAACTGAAGCTTTCTTT. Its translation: CSVGGWETEAFF.